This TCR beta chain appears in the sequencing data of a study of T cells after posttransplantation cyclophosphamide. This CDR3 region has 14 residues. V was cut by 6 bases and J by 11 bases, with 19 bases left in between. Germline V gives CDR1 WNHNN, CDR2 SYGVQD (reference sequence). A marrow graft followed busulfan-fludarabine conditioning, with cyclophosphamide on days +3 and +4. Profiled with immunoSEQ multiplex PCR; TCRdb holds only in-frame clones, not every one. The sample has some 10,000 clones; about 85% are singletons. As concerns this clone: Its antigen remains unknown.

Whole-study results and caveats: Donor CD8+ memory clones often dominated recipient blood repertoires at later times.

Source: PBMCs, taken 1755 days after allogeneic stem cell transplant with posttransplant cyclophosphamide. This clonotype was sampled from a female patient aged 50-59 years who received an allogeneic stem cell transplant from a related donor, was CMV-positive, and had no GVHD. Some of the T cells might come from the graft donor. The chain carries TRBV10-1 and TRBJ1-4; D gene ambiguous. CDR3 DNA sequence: TGCGCCAGCAGCCTCGGGCTGACGGGAGGGAAACTGTTTTTT. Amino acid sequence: CASSLGLTGGKLFF.